Listed here is a single T cell receptor beta chain. Its target is unknown. Time point given: blood 4 weeks post-SBRT, at nephrectomy. The treatment was: 15 Gy SBRT to primary tumor, nephrectomy 4 weeks later. The patient's renal cell carcinoma had clear cell pathology. This entry belongs to a study of radiation and T cells in renal cell carcinoma. Notes on the study in general: In blood, top tumor clones expanded by 2 weeks, shrinking by 4.

CDR1 MNHNS and CDR2 SASEGT come from the germline V gene. This CDR3 is built from 11 residues. The V gene lost 7 bases and the J gene lost 4 bases, with 8 bases spanning the gap. Sequencing used immunoSEQ multiplex PCR; TCRdb keeps in-frame clones, though not all of them. The sample consists of 150,000 to 200,000 clones, 88% of them appearing once. The origin of this receptor is a woman aged 50 to 60 with renal cell carcinoma. This sample comprised blood, obtained from a patient whose treatment included radiotherapy and nephrectomy. This chain links TRBV6-1 with TRBJ2-7; D not certain. Here the CDR3 DNA reads TGTGCCAGCACCCCCCGTTACGAGCAGTACTTC. Its protein product is CASTPRYEQYF.